These 3 T cell receptor beta chains were all obtained from the same sample, sequenced in a study of blood T cell repertoires in COVID-19 (dated by TCRdb to 2020 to 2022). The receptor library was made with the immunoSEQ multiplex PCR assay. TCRdb's version of the immuneACCESS table is confined to in-frame rearrangements and falls short of the full clone set. An unresolved V gene accounts for under half of the shortfall where checked; the remainder is of unknown origin. Recorded for this sample are hundreds of thousands of clones; about 85% of them occurred a single time. The top ten hold 2% to 3% of the sample. Source material: PBMCs or T cells enriched from blood (not recorded which). The source of these receptors is a woman between 45 and 65 years old who had recovered from COVID-19.

In DNA form, the CDR3 reads TGTGCCAGCAGTTCAGCGGGGGGTTTCCCAGAGACCCAGTACTTC. Translation: CASSSAGGFPETQYF. This chain uses TRBV27 with TRBJ2-5; TRBD2 aligns across 9 bases. The V and J ends lost 4 bases and 4 bases, in that order; junction bases with no gene match: 7. The CDR3 has 15 residues. CDR1 and CDR2 (germline): MNHEY, SMNVEV (reference sequence).

The gene calls are TRBV29-1 and TRBJ2-7; weak D call: TRBD2 (6 bases). V lost 6 bases and J 0 bases, leaving 15 bases between the germline ends. The CDR3 runs 14 residues. Germline assignment: CDR1 SQVTM and CDR2 ANQGSEA. As DNA, the CDR3 is TGCAGCGTGAGGATGGTCGGGGGCTCCTACGAGCAGTACTTC. Translating gives CSVRMVGGSYEQYF.

The chain is built from TRBV3-1 (or the pseudogene TRBV3-2) and TRBJ2-1; TRBD2 might be the D (6 bases). The CDR3 is 15 residues long. Between the trimmed V and J ends, which lost 0 bases and 5 bases, there was a span of 11 bases. Per the germline V gene, CDR1 is LGHDT and CDR2 is YNNKEL (reference sequence). The CDR3, as DNA: TGTGCCAGCAGCCAAGAGGCGGGACTCGACAATGAGCAGTTCTTC. Protein: CASSQEAGLDNEQFF.